This T cell receptor beta chain is drawn from a study of shared clonotypes between healthy human individuals. Every subset's genomic DNA went evenly onto several immunoSEQ plates. Repertoires were generated with immunoSEQ multiplex PCR, while TCRdb's copy carries only in-frame clones and drops some. In the table there are 1.5 million to 2.5 million clones, about 94% of which are singletons. Positively selected for CCR7, the CD45RO-negative cells used as naive CD8 cells excluded terminally differentiated effector memory CD45RA+ cells. Each sample came from a Caucasian adult donor living in Nashville, Tennessee. Sequenced: naive CD8+ T cells sorted from blood. This clonotype was obtained from a man aged 18 to 29 in good health.

CDR3 sequence: CASSLVGTDTNTEAFF. In DNA, the CDR3 is TGTGCCAGCAGCTTAGTAGGGACAGATACGAACACTGAAGCTTTCTTT. The chain carries TRBV11-2 and TRBJ1-1; 7 positions agree with TRBD1. V lost 1 base to trimming and J lost 1 base; unmatched junction nucleotides: 6. This CDR3 has 16 residues. CDR1 is SGHAT, CDR2 FQNNGV, per germline.